This T cell receptor beta chain was captured by sequencing in a study of OX40 agonist ivuxolimab in advanced cancers. Broadly, across the study: Ivuxolimab was an agonistic, fully human IgG2 monoclonal antibody directed against OX40 (CD134), a costimulatory receptor. Three dose-escalation patients achieved partial responses, one with hepatocellular carcinoma and two with cutaneous melanoma. Intravenous ivuxolimab was administered to patients every 2 weeks at six dose levels: 0.01, 0.1, 0.3, 1.5, 3 and 10 mg/kg. Patients were allowed to have had prior anti-PD-1, anti-PD-L1 or anti-CTLA-4 therapy, and approximately 39% of the dose-escalation patients had been treated with checkpoint inhibitors. The monotherapy dose-escalation portion (N of about 47 patients) of the phase I ivuxolimab trial is reported in the paper. The point of sequencing TCRbeta in the periphery was to test whether ivuxolimab changed TCR sequence diversity and drove clonal T-cell expansion. Of the approximately 54 patients in dose escalation, some 19 had hepatocellular carcinoma, about 15 had melanoma, 9 had renal cell carcinoma and 9 had head and neck cancer. The dose-escalation cohort was about 83% male with a mean age of about 65 years, ranging from roughly 20 to 85.

Overall results and qualifications from the work: After ivuxolimab, expanded clones were on average more numerous among CD8+ T cells than among CD4+ T cells. Low levels of normalized T-cell clonal expansion were also shown by some nonresponding patients. At doses of 0.1 to 3.0 mg/kg, clonal expansion of both CD4+ and CD8+ T cells in blood was seen between baseline and week 6. Antigen specificity was not determined for the clonally expanded peripheral T cells. In partial responders in the 0.1-3.0 mg/kg groups, normalized peripheral clonal expansion was found to be among the lowest, especially among CD8+ T cells.

The trial excluded patients who had a history of autoimmune disease or were on systemic immunosuppression. In every dose cohort, peripheral blood was drawn for TCR sequencing at baseline, cycle 4 day 1, and cycle 7 day 1. Samples were obtained from an open-label, multicenter, first-in-human phase I dose-escalation trial of ivuxolimab. Adults with locally advanced or metastatic melanoma, renal cell carcinoma, hepatocellular carcinoma or head and neck squamous cell carcinoma were enrolled in the trial. Before TCR sequencing, CD4+ T cells and CD8+ T cells from peripheral blood were sorted into separate populations. For sequencing of the TCRbeta CDR3 region, genomic DNA was extracted from the sorted cells. The immunoSEQ Assay was used for sequencing of TCRbeta CDR3 regions. Sourced from immuneACCESS, this table was stored by TCRdb with only in-frame sequences that have V and J called. A share of the clones is absent; for the studies checked, an unresolved V gene accounts for under half, and the remainder has no known explanation. The sample includes tens of thousands of clones, with roughly nine tenths observed a single time. Approximately 46% of the sample is in the top ten clones.

This clone was detected once. Its cognate antigen has yet to be identified. The sample holds no much larger clone one base away, and base qualities are not on file. The source was CD4+ or CD8+ T cells sorted from blood, collected in a trial of the OX40 agonist ivuxolimab. This clonotype was sampled from an adult with an advanced solid tumor such as melanoma, head and neck, liver or kidney cancer.

The nucleotide sequence reads as follows: TGTGCCAGCAGCGTAATAAGCGGGGGGTTTAATGAGCAGTTCTTC. It specifies CASSVISGGFNEQFF. The V and J genes are TRBV9 and TRBJ2-1, with 9 middle bases fitting TRBD2. The CDR3 measures 15 amino acids from cysteine to phenylalanine. Only CDR3 DNA remains: 45 bases, in frame from the first base. The CDR1 and CDR2 encoded by the germline V gene are SGDLS and YYNGEE. V ends up 1 base short and J 7 bases short, with an unmatched junction base count of 6.